This TCR beta chain emerged from a study of Ad26.COV2.S vaccination and SARS-CoV-2 variants. Assay: immunoSEQ multiplex PCR; the TCRdb copy retains only in-frame clones and omits some. Of about 320,000 clones listed, about 86% are singletons. Study-wide points: Spike-specific TCR breadth in vaccine recipients exceeded that seen in placebo recipients.

Treatment denoted: some 20 received Ad26.COV2.S at low or high dose, single or two shots; 5 received placebo; per-sample allocation not given. The investigators took samples on day 63 after the first vaccine or placebo injection. An Ad26 vector that expressed Wuhan-strain SARS-CoV-2 spike constituted the vaccine. Trimming cost V 5 bases and J 4 bases, with 14 bases left between them. The CDR3 consists of 15 residues. CDR1 is MNHEY and CDR2 is SVGEGT in the germline V gene. Remarks on this clone: As yet, its antigen is unknown.

The source was peripheral blood, collected in a trial of Ad26.COV2.S vaccine versus placebo. The rearrangement uses TRBV6-2 or TRBV6-3 and TRBJ2-2; D perhaps matches TRBD1 (5 bases). This clonotype was obtained from a person between 18 and 65 years old who received the Ad26.COV2.S COVID-19 vaccine or a placebo. This chain's CDR3 is CASSQGSRVTGELFF. The CDR3 DNA reads as TGTGCCAGCAGTCAGGGTTCCCGGGTCACCGGGGAGCTGTTTTTT.